Given below is one T cell receptor (beta chain) in context. Repertoires were generated with immunoSEQ multiplex PCR, while TCRdb's copy carries only in-frame clones and drops some. The sample gives 50,000 to 70,000 clones, around 93% of which show up once; about 3.9% is in the top ten. Germline trimming cut 5 bases from V and 2 bases from J; bases unmatched to any gene: 6. The CDR3 runs to 15 residues. Germline CDR1 and CDR2: SEHNR and FQNEAQ (reference sequence). This entry belongs to a study of technical replicates of blood from four donors. The sequence came from a human donor in good health. Some clones in this sample may be carry-over from other donors' samples. The V gene is TRBV7-9, the J gene TRBJ1-5, with TRBD1 matching over 7 bases. Sequencing input: PBMCs. CDR3 protein: CASSQTGVGNQPQHF. CDR3 sequence (DNA): TGTGCCAGCAGCCAAACAGGGGTTGGCAATCAGCCCCAGCATTTT.